These 16 T cell receptor beta chains were sequenced from one sample in a study of cytomegalovirus exposure and HLA in healthy donors. The PCR used 60 Vbeta and 13 Jbeta primers. Profiled with immunoSEQ multiplex PCR; TCRdb holds only in-frame clones, not every one. This table holds approximately 160,000 clones, approximately 72% found once. The sample taken for sequencing was PBMCs. The receptors originated from a man aged 18 to 29 in good health and CMV-seronegative.

This rearrangement joins TRBV6-5 to TRBJ1-1; no reliable D call. Between the trimmed V and J ends, which lost 6 bases and 0 bases, there was a span of 11 bases. Germline CDR1 and CDR2: MNHEY and SVGAGI. The CDR3 length is 14 residues. CDR3 DNA: TGTGCCAGCAGGGTCCACGGGATGAACACTGAAGCTTTCTTT. This encodes CASRVHGMNTEAFF.

CDR3 in amino acids: CASSLDVRENREQYF. The CDR3 nucleotides are TGTGCCAGCAGCTTGGATGTGCGGGAGAATCGGGAGCAGTACTTC. V usage is TRBV5-6 and J usage is TRBJ2-7; 7 nucleotides line up with TRBD2. V lost 0 bases and J lost 7; bases outside the gene matches: 10. The CDR3 loop spans 15 amino acids. Germline loops: CDR1 SGHDT, CDR2 YYEEEE.

The gene calls are TRBV5-5 and TRBJ2-5; TRBD2 matches at 7 bases. V was pared by 4 bases and J by 6 bases, with 15 bases of the junction left unmatched. Germline assignment: CDR1 SGHKS and CDR2 YYEKEE (reference sequence). The CDR3 extends over 16 amino acids. Here the CDR3 DNA reads TGTGCCAGCAGCCCCGTTTTGTCTTGGGAGGGGAAGACCCAGTACTTC. The encoded protein is CASSPVLSWEGKTQYF.

The V and J genes are TRBV4-1 and TRBJ1-1; 7 positions match TRBD1. Unmatched junction bases numbered 6, after V lost 3 bases and J lost 2 bases. The CDR3 covers 15 residues. Germline loops: CDR1 MGHRA, CDR2 YSYEKL. CDR3 sequence: CASSQRDRPNTEAFF. The CDR3 bases are TGCGCCAGCAGCCAGCGGGACAGACCAAACACTGAAGCTTTCTTT.

The chain combines TRBV15 with TRBJ2-6; 11 nucleotides match TRBD2. J gave up 0 bases and V 5 bases, and 0 bases lay outside the gene matches. This CDR3 has 16 amino acids. CDR1 is LNHNV and CDR2 is YYDKDF in the germline V gene (reference sequence). The CDR3 DNA is TGTGCCACCAGCGGGACTAGCGGCTCTGGGGCCAACGTCCTGACTTTC. Protein: CATSGTSGSGANVLTF. The full variable domain, with the rest looked up from reference TRBV15 and TRBJ2-6, is DAMVIQNPRYQVTQFGKPVTLSCSQTLNHNVMYWYQQKSSQAPKLLFHYYDKDFNNEADTPDNFQSRRPNTSFCFLDIRSPGLGDTAMYLCATSGTSGSGANVLTFGAGSRLTVL.

In nucleotides, the CDR3 is TGTGCCTGGAGTCCGCTCCGAGTCGGAAACACCATATATTTT. Translating gives CAWSPLRVGNTIYF. The chain couples TRBV30 to TRBJ1-3; no reliable D call. V was pared by 2 bases and J by 4 bases, with 12 bases between. The V gene's germline CDR1 is GTSNPN and CDR2 SVGIG (reference sequence). The CDR3 runs 14 residues.

This rearrangement joins TRBV27 to TRBJ1-5; a weak D match, TRBD1 (5 bases). Trimming removed 6 bases from V and 6 bases from J, with 12 bases in between. This CDR3 is built from 13 residues. Germline CDR1 and CDR2: MNHEY and SMNVEV (reference sequence). CDR3 DNA: TGTGCCAGCAGCAGGGTATTTGGTCAGCCCCAGCATTTT. It specifies CASSRVFGQPQHF.

The J gene is TRBJ1-5, the V gene TRBV7-2; 8 nucleotides agree with TRBD1. The ends lost 5 bases at V and 1 base at J; junction bases unmatched: 13. CDR3 length: 18 amino acids. Germline CDR1 and CDR2: SGHTA and FQGNSA. The CDR3 coding sequence is TGTGCCAGCAGCCCCAACCAGGGGGCCCTGGTAAGCAATCAGCCCCAGCATTTT. This encodes CASSPNQGALVSNQPQHF.

The chain is built from TRBV18 and TRBJ1-3; 7 nucleotides align to TRBD1. The CDR3 length is 16 residues. V gave up 3 bases and J gave up 2 bases; unmatched junction bases: 7. Germline CDR1 and CDR2: KGHSH and LQKENI. CDR3 bases: TGTGCCAGCTCACCTCGACAGGGACTCCCTGGAAACACCATATATTTT. Translated: CASSPRQGLPGNTIYF. Full variable domain (outside the CDR3, taken from reference TRBV18 and TRBJ1-3): NAGVMQNPRHLVRRRGQEARLRCSPMKGHSHVYWYRQLPEEGLKFMVYLQKENIIDESGMPKERFSAEFPKEGPSILRIQQVVRGDSAAYFCASSPRQGLPGNTIYFGEGSWLTVV.

The chain carries TRBV6-1 and TRBJ2-1; D possibly corresponds to TRBD2 (6 bases). There are 14 residues in the CDR3. V was trimmed by 4 bases and J by 8 bases, leaving 15 bases between them. Germline V lookup: CDR1 MNHNS, CDR2 SASEGT. CDR3 in DNA: TGTGCCAGCAGTGGGAGGGCACCTGCCCATGAGCAGTTCTTC. It codes for CASSGRAPAHEQFF.

The chain recombines TRBV5-3 with TRBJ1-2; D gene uncertain. TRBV5-3 is recorded as an ORF, its role being uncertain. The V end was cut by 4 bases, the J end by 3 bases, with 7 bases between. CDR3 size: 12 residues. In DNA, the CDR3 is TGTGCCAGAAGCCTCGTCGACTATGGCTACACCTTC. As protein: CARSLVDYGYTF.

The chain links TRBV4-3 to TRBJ2-3, with a weak D call TRBD1 (5 bases). CDR1 is LGHNA and CDR2 is YSLEER in the germline V gene. The ends were cut back, 6 bases at V and 2 bases at J, with 9 bases in the middle. The CDR3 length is 13 residues. The CDR3 coding sequence is TGCGCCAGCAGTCCGGACAACACAGATACGCAGTATTTT. Translation: CASSPDNTDTQYF.

The chain links TRBV6-1 to TRBJ1-1; TRBD1 might be the D (5 bases). The CDR3 sequence is 14 residues long. Germline CDR1 and CDR2: MNHNS and SASEGT. With 5 bases removed from V and 3 bases from J, the gap between germline ends came to 13 bases. This CDR3 reads CASSRDRVYTEAFF. The DNA for the CDR3 is TGTGCCAGCAGTCGAGACAGAGTTTACACTGAAGCTTTCTTT.

This clone was seen more than once but under ten times. The chain is built from TRBV5-1 and TRBJ2-5; 11 nucleotides match TRBD2. This CDR3 contains 14 residues. Germline V gives CDR1 SGHRS, CDR2 YFSETQ. Germline trimming cut 6 bases from V and 8 bases from J; bases unmatched to any gene: 9. CDR3 sequence: CASKSGTSGRTQYF. The CDR3 region has the DNA TGCGCCAGCAAATCCGGGACTAGCGGTAGAACCCAGTACTTC.

This clone was observed a single time. The chain links TRBV4-1 to TRBJ2-1, with D perhaps TRBD2 (6 bases). CDR3 length equals 16 residues. Germline CDR1 reads MGHRA; CDR2 reads YSYEKL. With 0 bases removed from V and 5 bases from J, the gap between germline ends came to 14 bases. CDR3 sequence (DNA): TGCGCCAGCAGCCAAGAGTACACGGGAGTCGACAATGAGCAGTTCTTC. The encoded protein is CASSQEYTGVDNEQFF.

The chain is built from TRBV4-1 and TRBJ1-1, with 9 bases matching TRBD1. This CDR3 is 14 amino acids long. The V gene's germline CDR1 is MGHRA and CDR2 YSYEKL. V lost 4 bases to trimming and J lost 11 bases; unmatched junction nucleotides: 11. CDR3 nucleotides: TGCGCCAGCAGCCCCTACCTGGGACAGGGCTTGGCTTTCTTT. Its protein product is CASSPYLGQGLAFF.